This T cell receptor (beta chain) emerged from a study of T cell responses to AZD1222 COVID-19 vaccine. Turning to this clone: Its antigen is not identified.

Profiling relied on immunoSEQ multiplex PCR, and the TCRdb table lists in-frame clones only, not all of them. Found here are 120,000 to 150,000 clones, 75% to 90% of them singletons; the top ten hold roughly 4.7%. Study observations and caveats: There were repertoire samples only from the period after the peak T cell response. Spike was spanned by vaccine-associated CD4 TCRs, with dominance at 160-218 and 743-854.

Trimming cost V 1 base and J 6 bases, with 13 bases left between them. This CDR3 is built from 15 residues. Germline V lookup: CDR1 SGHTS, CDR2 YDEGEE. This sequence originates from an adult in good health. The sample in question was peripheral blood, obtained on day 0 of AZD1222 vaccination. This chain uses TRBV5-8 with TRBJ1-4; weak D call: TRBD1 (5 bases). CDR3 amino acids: CASSLLGEMDEKLFF. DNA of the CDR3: TGTGCCAGCAGCTTGTTAGGGGAGATGGATGAAAAACTGTTTTTT.